The T cell receptor (beta chain) described here comes from a study of cytomegalovirus exposure and HLA in healthy donors. Background on the study: Samples from HLA-typed donors yielded about 86 million unique TCRs in an early data release. Broader study findings: TCR beta sequences reportedly predicted the HLA-A and HLA-B alleles of most subjects accurately. HLA allele associations emerged for about 16,000 TCR beta sequences in a later analysis, at 0.05 false discovery rate.

Both 60 Vbeta primers and 13 Jbeta primers went into the PCR. The method was immunoSEQ multiplex PCR; TCRdb's version includes in-frame clones alone and lacks a portion of them. The data show around 99,000 clones, more than 65% seen once. On this clone itself: What it binds is not known.

Germline lookup yields CDR1 MNHNS and CDR2 SASEGT. Trimming pared 3 bases from V and 0 bases from J, leaving 15 bases between. CDR3 length: 16 residues. Everyone who donated was a healthy bone marrow donor. Sequenced sample: PBMCs. The TCR was taken from a male donor in good health and CMV-seronegative. This sequence joins TRBV6-1 and TRBJ2-7; tentative D call: TRBD2 (5 bases). CDR3 region: CASSDPRFEGSYEQYF. CDR3 sequence (DNA): TGTGCCAGCAGTGACCCCCGGTTTGAGGGCTCCTACGAGCAGTACTTC.